This note documents a single TCR beta chain sequence. CDR3 length equals 19 residues. The V and J ends lost 0 bases and 5 bases, in that order; junction bases with no gene match: 15. Germline-derived CDR1 and CDR2 are SEHNR and FQNEAQ (reference sequence). This sample is drawn from a study of shared T cell receptors in the human thymus. Using immunoSEQ multiplex PCR, the repertoire was profiled, and TCRdb retains in-frame clones only, with some absent. The sample records 700,000 to 750,000 clones, approximately 85% being singletons. The same data also went into a second study, on human thymus T cells.

The source is a girl in the first two years of life with a congenital heart defect. The J gene is TRBJ2-5, the V gene TRBV7-9; 10 bases are a match to TRBD1. Source material: thymocytes. The CDR3, as DNA: TGTGCCAGCAGCTTAGCATTTCGTACCGGACAGGGGGACGGGGAGACCCAGTACTTC. Its translation is CASSLAFRTGQGDGETQYF.